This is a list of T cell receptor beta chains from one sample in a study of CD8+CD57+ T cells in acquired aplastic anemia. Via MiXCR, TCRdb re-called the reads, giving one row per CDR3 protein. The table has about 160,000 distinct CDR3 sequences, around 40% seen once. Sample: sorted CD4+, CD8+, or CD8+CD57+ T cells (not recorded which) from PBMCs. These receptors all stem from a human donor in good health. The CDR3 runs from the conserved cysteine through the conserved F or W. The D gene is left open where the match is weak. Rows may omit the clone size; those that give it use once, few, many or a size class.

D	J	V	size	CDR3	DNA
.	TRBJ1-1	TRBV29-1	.	CSVEGGDGAEAFF	TGCAGCGTTGAAGGGGGGGATGGCGCTGAAGCTTTCTTT
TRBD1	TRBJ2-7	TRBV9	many	CASSVEPGQSYEQYF	TGTGCCAGCAGCGTAGAGCCGGGACAGAGCTACGAGCAGTACTTC
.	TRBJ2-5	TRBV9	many	CASSGLGGQGTQYF	TGTGCCAGCAGCGGGTTGGGGGGCCAAGGGACCCAGTACTTC
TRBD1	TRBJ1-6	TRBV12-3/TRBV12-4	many	CASSRRQGHNSPLHF	TGTGCCAGCAGTCGCAGACAGGGTCATAATTCACCCCTCCACTTT
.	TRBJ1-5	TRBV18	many	CASSSDGTQPQHF	TGTGCCAGCTCCTCGGACGGTACTCAGCCCCAGCATTTT
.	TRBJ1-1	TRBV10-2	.	CASMRREGEAFF	TGCGCCAGCATGAGAAGGGAGGGTGAAGCTTTCTTT
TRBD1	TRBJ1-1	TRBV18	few	CASAQGANTEAFF	TGTGCCAGCGCGCAGGGGGCTAACACTGAAGCTTTCTTT
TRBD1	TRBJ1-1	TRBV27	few	CASSSGTGALNTEAFF	TGTGCCAGCAGTTCCGGGACAGGGGCCCTGAACACTGAAGCTTTCTTT
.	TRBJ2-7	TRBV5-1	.	CASSRELGTYEQYF	TGCGCCAGCAGTCGAGAGCTTGGCACCTACGAGCAGTACTTC
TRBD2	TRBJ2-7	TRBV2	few	CASSEGYGGVYEQYF	TGTGCCAGCAGTGAGGGATATGGGGGGGTCTACGAGCAGTACTTC
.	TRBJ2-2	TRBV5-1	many	CASSLVDTGELFF	TGTGCCAGCAGCTTAGTGGACACCGGGGAGCTGTTTTTT
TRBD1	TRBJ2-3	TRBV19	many	CASRPQGGTDTQYF	TGTGCCAGTAGGCCTCAGGGGGGCACAGATACGCAGTATTTT
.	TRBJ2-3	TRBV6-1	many	CASSDTILRDTQYF	TGTGCCAGCAGTGACACAATCCTCCGGGATACGCAGTATTTT
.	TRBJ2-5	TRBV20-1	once	CSARRILKETQYF	TGCAGTGCTAGAAGGATTCTGAAAGAGACCCAGTACTTC
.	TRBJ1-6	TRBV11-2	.	CASSFEPGLSPLHF	TGTGCCAGCAGCTTTGAACCAGGACTATCACCCCTCCACTTT
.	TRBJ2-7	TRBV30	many	CAWTAGAYEQYF	TGTGCCTGGACGGCAGGGGCCTACGAGCAGTACTTC
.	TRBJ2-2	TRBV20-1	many	CSARVGQSNTGELFF	TGCAGTGCTAGAGTAGGACAGTCGAACACCGGGGAGCTGTTTTTT
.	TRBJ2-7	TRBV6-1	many	CASSERTHYEQYF	TGTGCCAGCAGTGAACGGACCCACTACGAGCAGTACTTC